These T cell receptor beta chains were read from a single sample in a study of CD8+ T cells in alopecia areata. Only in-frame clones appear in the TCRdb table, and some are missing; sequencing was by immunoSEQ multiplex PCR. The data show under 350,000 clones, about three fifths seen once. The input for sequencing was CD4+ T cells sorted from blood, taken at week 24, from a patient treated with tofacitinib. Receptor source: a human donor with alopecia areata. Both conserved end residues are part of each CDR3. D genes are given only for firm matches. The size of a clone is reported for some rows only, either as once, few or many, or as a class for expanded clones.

CDR3aa: CSARRSYEQYF; CDR3nt: TGCAGTGCTAGGAGGTCCTACGAGCAGTACTTC; abundance: -; v_gene: TRBV20-1; j_gene: TRBJ2-7; d_gene: -
CDR3aa: CASSSGQGSTLYGYTF; CDR3nt: TGTGCCAGCAGCTCGGGACAGGGGAGTACCCTATATGGCTACACCTTC; abundance: few; v_gene: TRBV7-3; j_gene: TRBJ1-2; d_gene: TRBD1
CDR3aa: CASSQELTTGELFF; CDR3nt: TGCGCCAGCAGCCAAGAGCTTACCACCGGGGAGCTGTTTTTT; abundance: -; v_gene: TRBV4-1; j_gene: TRBJ2-2; d_gene: -
CDR3aa: CSVRAGPRSGANVLTF; CDR3nt: TGCAGCGTTCGAGCGGGGCCCCGCTCTGGGGCCAACGTCCTGACTTTC; abundance: -; v_gene: TRBV29-1; j_gene: TRBJ2-6; d_gene: TRBD2
CDR3aa: CASGRMDSYTF; CDR3nt: TGTGCTAGTGGTCGGATGGACTCCTACACCTTC; abundance: -; v_gene: TRBV12-5; j_gene: TRBJ1-2; d_gene: -
CDR3aa: CAWSPPSGSYNEQFF; CDR3nt: TGTGCCTGGAGTCCTCCTTCGGGTTCCTACAATGAGCAGTTCTTC; abundance: -; v_gene: TRBV30; j_gene: TRBJ2-1; d_gene: -
CDR3aa: CASSSAAESGANVLTF; CDR3nt: TGTGCCAGCAGTTCGGCTGCCGAATCTGGGGCCAACGTCCTGACTTTC; abundance: -; v_gene: TRBV6-5; j_gene: TRBJ2-6; d_gene: -
CDR3aa: CASSLAGQRGQETQYF; CDR3nt: TGCGCCAGCAGCTTGGCGGGCCAGCGGGGCCAAGAGACCCAGTACTTC; abundance: -; v_gene: TRBV5-1; j_gene: TRBJ2-5; d_gene: TRBD2
CDR3aa: CASSEGQGVHGYTF; CDR3nt: TGTGCCAGCAGTGAGGGACAGGGAGTACATGGCTACACCTTC; abundance: -; v_gene: TRBV25-1; j_gene: TRBJ1-2; d_gene: TRBD1
CDR3aa: CASSLEGLQAETQYF; CDR3nt: TGCGCCAGCAGCTTGGAAGGCCTGCAGGCTGAGACCCAGTACTTC; abundance: -; v_gene: TRBV5-1; j_gene: TRBJ2-5; d_gene: -
CDR3aa: CASSLSQVTDTQYF; CDR3nt: TGCGCCAGCAGCTTGAGCCAAGTCACAGATACGCAGTATTTT; abundance: -; v_gene: TRBV5-1; j_gene: TRBJ2-3; d_gene: -
CDR3aa: CASSLGGGYEQYF; CDR3nt: TGTGCCAGCAGCTTAGGCGGCGGATACGAGCAGTACTTC; abundance: -; v_gene: TRBV7-2; j_gene: TRBJ2-7; d_gene: -
CDR3aa: CASSLFPGTDTQYF; CDR3nt: TGTGCCAGCAGCTTATTTCCAGGCACAGATACGCAGTATTTT; abundance: -; v_gene: TRBV7-2; j_gene: TRBJ2-3; d_gene: -
CDR3aa: CARSVGSNTEAFF; CDR3nt: TGTGCCCGCAGTGTAGGCTCGAACACTGAAGCTTTCTTT; abundance: -; v_gene: TRBV30; j_gene: TRBJ1-1; d_gene: -
CDR3aa: CASSHRPGLAVFTDTQYF; CDR3nt: TGTGCCAGCTCCCATCGACCGGGACTAGCGGTTTTCACAGATACGCAGTATTTT; abundance: -; v_gene: TRBV5-6; j_gene: TRBJ2-3; d_gene: TRBD2
CDR3aa: CASSPDAQGVQFF; CDR3nt: TGTGCCAGCAGCCCGGATGCCCAGGGAGTGCAGTTCTTC; abundance: -; v_gene: TRBV4-2; j_gene: TRBJ2-1; d_gene: -